Shown below are 27 T cell receptor beta chains from a single sample sequenced in a study of blood T cells in healthy people across ages. It was with a sample-barcoded 5' primer and a J-beta primer mix that a second PCR of about 6 to 12 cycles was run. TCRdb reanalysed the 5' RACE reads using MiXCR and keeps one entry per CDR3 protein. The sample carries roughly 1.9 million distinct CDR3 sequences, roughly two fifths recorded once. Sequencing input: blood. Receptors originate from a human donor in good health.

This clonotype appeared a few times. The rearrangement uses TRBV20-1 and TRBJ2-1; no clear D gene. V shed 6 bases and J shed 3 bases, with 15 bases lying between them. Looked up from germline, CDR1 is DFQATT and CDR2 is SNEGSKA (reference sequence). The CDR3 spans 14 residues. The CDR3 region has the DNA TGCAGTGCCAACGGCGAGGTAAACTACAATGAGCAGTTCTTC. Its protein product is CSANGEVNYNEQFF.

This chain uses TRBV28 with TRBJ2-7; TRBD2 matches at 8 bases. Unmatched junction bases numbered 10, after V lost 3 bases and J lost 3 bases. CDR1 is MDHEN and CDR2 is SYDVKM in the germline V gene. This CDR3 is built from 16 residues. The CDR3 nucleotides are TGTGCCAGCAGTTTTAGCGGGACCGTTAGATTCTACGAGCAGTACTTC. It specifies CASSFSGTVRFYEQYF.

This clonotype was seen more than once but under ten times. The rearrangement links TRBV29-1 to TRBJ2-1, with D unresolved. This CDR3 is 12 amino acids long. Germline V gene lookup returns CDR1 SQVTM and CDR2 ANQGSEA. Trimming shortened V by 6 bases and J by 2 bases, and 8 bases separated the two germline ends. The CDR3 DNA reads as TGCAGCGTGGGCAGCGCCTACAATGAGCAGTTCTTC. It yields the protein CSVGSAYNEQFF.

The V call is TRBV11-2, the J call TRBJ2-5; D is uncertain. Trimming cost V 5 bases and J 4 bases, with 8 bases left between them. CDR3 length equals 12 residues. CDR1 and CDR2 (germline): SGHAT, FQNNGV. The CDR3 loop reads CASSQTLETQYF. In nucleotides, the CDR3 is TGTGCCAGCAGCCAAACATTAGAGACCCAGTACTTC.

This sequence joins TRBV27 and TRBJ2-3; possibly TRBD2 for D (7 bases). CDR1 is MNHEY, CDR2 SMNVEV, per germline (reference sequence). This CDR3 spans 14 amino acids. V lost 1 base to trimming and J lost 6 bases, with 11 bases between them. DNA for the CDR3: TGTGCCAGCAGTTTATGGGGGGGCCCCGATACGCAGTATTTT. It translates to CASSLWGGPDTQYF.

This clonotype was counted between two and nine times. The chain is built from TRBV27 and TRBJ2-1; D is unclear. Germline CDR1 MNHEY, CDR2 SMNVEV (reference sequence). The germline V and J ends were trimmed by 5 bases and 6 bases, with 11 bases remaining between them. CDR3 length equals 13 residues. The CDR3 region is CASSLGWSNEQFF. Here the CDR3 DNA reads TGTGCCAGCAGTCTGGGCTGGTCCAATGAGCAGTTCTTC.

The genes are TRBV3-1 and TRBJ2-3, with D perhaps matching TRBD2 (6 bases). The germline V gene has CDR1 LGHDT and CDR2 YNNKEL (reference sequence). Trimming removed 1 base from V and 3 bases from J, with 17 bases in between. The CDR3 runs 17 residues. The CDR3 protein is CASSQVRPSGLTDTQYF. In DNA form, the CDR3 reads TGTGCCAGCAGCCAAGTACGCCCAAGCGGGCTTACAGATACGCAGTATTTT.

The chain combines TRBV6-2 or TRBV6-3 with TRBJ1-2; D is perhaps TRBD1 (5 bases). The germline gives CDR1 MNHEY, CDR2 SVGEGT. Trimming took 6 bases from V and 5 from J, leaving 16 bases between them. This CDR3 comprises 14 residues. The CDR3, as DNA: TGTGCCAGCAGCCTCCTACTTCCAGGGTATGGCTACACCTTC. Residues: CASSLLLPGYGYTF.

This clonotype appeared a few times. The CDR3 sequence is CAISGTSGGNEQFF. The CDR3, as DNA: TGTGCCATCAGCGGGACTAGCGGAGGCAATGAGCAGTTCTTC. The chain links TRBV10-3 to TRBJ2-1; 11 bases map to TRBD2. Germline CDR1 ENHRY, CDR2 SYGVKD. V lost 6 bases, J lost 6 bases, and 4 bases stayed unmatched. There are 14 residues in the CDR3.

The V and J genes are TRBV7-2 and TRBJ2-1; the D call may be TRBD1 or TRBD2 (5 bases each). CDR1 SGHTA and CDR2 FQGNSA come from the germline V gene. CDR3 length: 14 residues. V gave up 4 bases and J gave up 2 bases, with 9 bases separating them. CDR3 loop: CASSSSGPYNEQFF. The CDR3 bases are TGTGCCAGCAGCTCTTCGGGACCCTACAATGAGCAGTTCTTC. Supplemented by reference TRBV7-2 and TRBJ2-1, the full variable domain reads GAGVSQSPSNKVTEKGKDVELRCDPISGHTALYWYRQSLGQGLEFLIYFQGNSAPDKSGLPSDRFSAERTGGSVSTLTIQRTQQEDSAVYLCASSSSGPYNEQFFGPGTRLTVL.

This clonotype has just one count. This sequence joins TRBV6-5 and TRBJ1-5, with TRBD1 as a possible D gene (5 bases). The V gene's germline CDR1 is MNHEY and CDR2 SVGAGI. Trimming left V 0 bases short and J 2 bases short, with 8 bases between. CDR3 size: 15 residues. The CDR3 protein is CASSYSMGGNQPQHF. The DNA for the CDR3 is TGTGCCAGCAGTTACTCGATGGGGGGCAATCAGCCCCAGCATTTT.

This chain connects TRBV9 to TRBJ2-5; 7 bases line up with TRBD1. V was clipped by 0 bases and J by 1 base; unmatched bases: 15. Germline V CDR1 and CDR2: SGDLS, YYNGEE. The CDR3 loop spans 19 amino acids. Written as DNA, the CDR3 is TGTGCCAGCAGCGTAGCTGCCCGTACGATCGGACAGGCCCAAGAGACCCAGTACTTC. Its protein is CASSVAARTIGQAQETQYF. Supplemented by reference TRBV9 and TRBJ2-5, the full variable domain reads DSGVTQTPKHLITATGQRVTLRCSPRSGDLSVYWYQQSLDQGLQFLIQYYNGEERAKGNILERFSAQQFPDLHSELNLSSLELGDSALYFCASSVAARTIGQAQETQYFGPGTRLLVL.

This clonotype was seen a few times. The chain has TRBV6-1 and TRBJ2-5; D might be TRBD2 (5 bases). The CDR3 contains 14 residues. Germline loops: CDR1 MNHNS, CDR2 SASEGT. V was clipped by 0 bases and J by 1 base, with 6 bases between them. The CDR3 DNA sequence: TGTGCCAGCAGTGAAGCGGGAGTCCAAGAGACCCAGTACTTC. Translated: CASSEAGVQETQYF.

This clonotype has ten or more counts. The rearrangement joins TRBV5-5 to TRBJ2-1, with 9 bases identical to TRBD1. Germline lookup yields CDR1 SGHKS and CDR2 YYEKEE (reference sequence). The length of the CDR3 is 16 residues. The V and J ends lost 1 base and 1 base, in that order; junction bases with no gene match: 3. Here the CDR3 reads CASSLTGGASYNEQFF. In nucleotides, the CDR3 is TGTGCCAGCAGCTTGACAGGGGGCGCATCCTACAATGAGCAGTTCTTC.

V usage is TRBV15 and J usage is TRBJ2-1; D uncertain. Germline loops: CDR1 LNHNV, CDR2 YYDKDF (reference sequence). Trimming removed 0 bases from V and 5 bases from J, with 11 bases in between. The length of the CDR3 is 15 residues. CDR3 loop: CATSRDPAGDNEQFF. CDR3 nucleotides: TGTGCCACCAGCAGAGATCCCGCAGGAGACAATGAGCAGTTCTTC.

This clonotype was seen a single time. This chain connects TRBV5-1 to TRBJ2-7; the D gene is possibly TRBD1 (5 bases). The CDR3 spans 15 residues. The V gene lost 0 bases and the J gene lost 2 bases, with 12 bases spanning the gap. Germline V gives CDR1 SGHRS, CDR2 YFSETQ. The CDR3 nucleotides read TGCGCCAGCAGCTTGGTAGCAGGGCTTACCTACGAGCAGTACTTC. It translates to CASSLVAGLTYEQYF.

V gene TRBV20-1 combines with J gene TRBJ1-2, with D possibly matching TRBD1 (6 bases). The V and J ends lost 4 bases and 6 bases respectively, with 15 bases between them. This CDR3 is built from 13 residues. Germline CDR1 reads DFQATT; CDR2 reads SNEGSKA (reference sequence). The CDR3 nucleotides read TGCAGTGCTATGTGGGTTGCAGGGGATGGCTACACCTTC. Its translation: CSAMWVAGDGYTF.

The chain carries TRBV5-1 and TRBJ1-1, with D unclear. The CDR3 totals 15 residues. Trimming left V 3 bases short and J 1 base short, with 13 bases between. In germline, CDR1 is SGHRS, CDR2 YFSETQ. CDR3 sequence: CASSSPLNKNTEAFF. CDR3 DNA: TGCGCCAGCAGCTCCCCGCTGAATAAGAACACTGAAGCTTTCTTT.

The chain joins TRBV5-1 to TRBJ2-3; D is possibly TRBD2 (6 bases). Germline values: CDR1 SGHRS, CDR2 YFSETQ. This CDR3 region has 12 residues. V lost 4 bases and J lost 13, with 16 bases in between. The CDR3 loop reads CASSDEGGIEYF. As DNA, the CDR3 is TGCGCCAGCAGCGACGAGGGAGGAATCGAGTATTTT.

The CDR3 is CASSWTGDSYNEQFF. The CDR3 nucleotides read TGCGCCAGCAGCTGGACAGGAGATTCCTACAATGAGCAGTTCTTC. This chain connects TRBV5-1 to TRBJ2-1; 7 nucleotides agree with TRBD1. J lost 1 base, V lost 3 bases, and 4 bases had no gene match. The CDR3 spans 15 residues. The V gene's germline CDR1 is SGHRS and CDR2 YFSETQ.

The chain combines TRBV20-1 with TRBJ1-4, with D possibly being TRBD1 (6 bases). CDR1 and CDR2 from the germline V gene are DFQATT and SNEGSKA (reference sequence). The CDR3 has 15 residues. V was shortened by 0 bases and J by 8 bases, with 16 bases between the two germline ends. CDR3 nucleotides: TGCAGTGCTAGAGATCCAGCACAGGGCGGGGAAAAACTGTTTTTT. Amino acids: CSARDPAQGGEKLFF.

This clonotype was found a few times. This rearrangement joins TRBV29-1 to TRBJ1-1, with 7 bases aligning to TRBD1. The CDR3 runs to 13 residues. Trimming at V came to 8 bases and at J to 3 bases, leaving 9 bases not matched to a gene. From germline, CDR1 is SQVTM and CDR2 ANQGSEA. In nucleotides, the CDR3 is TGCAGCCTCTCGGACAGGAGAGACACTGAAGCTTTCTTT. Its translation is CSLSDRRDTEAFF.

This clonotype came up a few times. The rearrangement joins TRBV5-1 to TRBJ1-6; 8 positions agree with TRBD1. Germline V CDR1 and CDR2: SGHRS, YFSETQ. There are 15 residues in the CDR3. Trimming at V came to 3 bases and at J to 7 bases, leaving 6 bases not matched to a gene. CDR3 loop: CASSSGTGINSPLHF. CDR3 sequence (DNA): TGCGCCAGCAGCTCGGGGACAGGAATCAATTCACCCCTCCACTTT.

The chain employs TRBV4-2 and TRBJ1-2; D gene uncertain. The ends were cut back, 0 bases at V and 5 bases at J, with 13 bases in the middle. Germline lookup yields CDR1 LGHNA and CDR2 YNFKEQ. This CDR3 spans 15 amino acids. CDR3 sequence reads: CASSQDWNSAYGYTF. The DNA for the CDR3 is TGTGCCAGCAGCCAAGATTGGAACAGTGCTTATGGCTACACCTTC.

The rearrangement links TRBV2 to TRBJ1-4; D is perhaps TRBD1 (5 bases). The germline CDR1 and CDR2 sequences are SNHLY and FYNNEI. The ends were cut back, 6 bases at V and 4 bases at J, with 9 bases in the middle. The CDR3 loop spans 13 amino acids. The CDR3 nucleotides are TGTGCCAGCAGGACAGACCTTAATGAAAAACTGTTTTTT. Its translation is CASRTDLNEKLFF.

V is TRBV6-5 and J is TRBJ1-2; no reliable D call. Trimming pared 3 bases from V and 2 bases from J, leaving 19 bases between. The CDR3 is 17 residues long. Looked up from germline, CDR1 is MNHEY and CDR2 is SVGAGI. The chain's CDR3 is CASSYWSGRVLNYGYTF. The CDR3 nucleotides are TGTGCCAGCAGTTATTGGAGCGGTCGAGTTTTAAACTATGGCTACACCTTC.

This clonotype has only a few counts. This chain joins TRBV12-3 or TRBV12-4 and TRBJ1-5, with 8 bases fitting TRBD1. The length of the CDR3 is 14 residues. V shed 6 bases, J shed 3 bases, and the junction held 4 bases outside the gene matches. The CDR3 sequence is CASSGQGNNQPQHF. The DNA of the CDR3 is TGTGCCAGCAGCGGACAGGGTAACAATCAGCCCCAGCATTTT.